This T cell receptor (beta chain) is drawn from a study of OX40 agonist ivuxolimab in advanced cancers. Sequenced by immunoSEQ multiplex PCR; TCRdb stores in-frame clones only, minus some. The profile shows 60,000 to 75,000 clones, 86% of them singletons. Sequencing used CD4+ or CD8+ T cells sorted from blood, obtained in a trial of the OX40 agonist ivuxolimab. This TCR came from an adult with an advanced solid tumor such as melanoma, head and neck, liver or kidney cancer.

The CDR3 nucleotides are TGTGCCAGCAGCCGAGCACAGGGATACTACAATGAGCAGTTCTTC. The encoded protein is CASSRAQGYYNEQFF. The chain links TRBV14 to TRBJ2-1; perhaps TRBD1 as D (6 bases). This CDR3 spans 15 amino acids. V lost 4 bases to trimming and J lost 3 bases, with 13 bases between them. The germline CDR1 and CDR2 sequences are SGHDN and FVKESK.